This entry concerns a single T cell receptor beta chain. The data were obtained in a study of OX40 agonist ivuxolimab in advanced cancers. This CDR3 is built from 15 residues. J lost 2 bases, V lost 6 bases, and 5 bases had no gene match. Germline V gene sequence: CDR1 LNHDA, CDR2 SQIVND (reference sequence). Sequencing was performed with immunoSEQ multiplex PCR; in TCRdb, only in-frame clones are kept and a portion is missing. Among roughly 43,000 clones listed, 90% to 95% were seen once. Source: CD4+ or CD8+ T cells sorted from blood, taken in a trial of the OX40 agonist ivuxolimab. The TCR originated in an adult with an advanced solid tumor such as melanoma, head and neck, liver or kidney cancer. V gene TRBV19 combines with J gene TRBJ2-2; 8 nucleotides align to TRBD1. CDR3 sequence reads: CASRWTGLNTGELFF. CDR3 nucleotide sequence: TGTGCCAGTAGATGGACAGGGTTAAACACCGGGGAGCTGTTTTTT. Looking up the rest from reference TRBV19 and TRBJ2-2 gives the full variable domain: DGGITQSPKYLFRKEGQNVTLSCEQNLNHDAMYWYRQDPGQGLRLIYYSQIVNDFQKGDIAEGYSVSREKKESFPLTVTSAQKNPTAFYLCASRWTGLNTGELFFGEGSRLTVL.